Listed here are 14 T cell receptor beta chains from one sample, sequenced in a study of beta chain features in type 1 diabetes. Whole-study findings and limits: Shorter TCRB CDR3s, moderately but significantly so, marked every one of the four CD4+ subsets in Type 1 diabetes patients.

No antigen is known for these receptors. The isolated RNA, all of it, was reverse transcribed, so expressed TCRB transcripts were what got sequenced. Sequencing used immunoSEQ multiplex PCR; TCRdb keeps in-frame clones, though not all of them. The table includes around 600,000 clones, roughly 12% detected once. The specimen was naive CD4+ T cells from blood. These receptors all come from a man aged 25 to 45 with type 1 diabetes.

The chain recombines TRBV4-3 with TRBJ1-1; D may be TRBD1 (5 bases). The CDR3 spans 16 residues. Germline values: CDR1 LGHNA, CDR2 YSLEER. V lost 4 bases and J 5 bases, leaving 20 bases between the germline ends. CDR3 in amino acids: CASSRERRPRGTEAFF. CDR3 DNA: TGCGCCAGCAGCCGTGAACGTCGACCCCGGGGGACTGAAGCTTTCTTT.

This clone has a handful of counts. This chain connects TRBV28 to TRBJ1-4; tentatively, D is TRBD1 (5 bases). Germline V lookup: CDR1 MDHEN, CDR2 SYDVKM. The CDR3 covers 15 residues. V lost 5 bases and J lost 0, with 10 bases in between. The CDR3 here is CASSLDRPTNEKLFF. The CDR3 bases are TGTGCCAGCAGTCTCGACAGACCAACTAATGAAAAACTGTTTTTT.

The CDR3 here is CASSQDHGLRTREKLFF. The DNA of the CDR3 is TGCGCCAGCAGCCAAGATCACGGACTCCGCACGAGGGAAAAACTGTTTTTT. The chain is built from TRBV4-3 and TRBJ1-4, with D hard to call. The CDR3 runs to 17 residues. Trimming took off 0 bases at V and 8 bases at J, with 19 bases between the two ends. Germline V gene lookup returns CDR1 LGHNA and CDR2 YSLEER.

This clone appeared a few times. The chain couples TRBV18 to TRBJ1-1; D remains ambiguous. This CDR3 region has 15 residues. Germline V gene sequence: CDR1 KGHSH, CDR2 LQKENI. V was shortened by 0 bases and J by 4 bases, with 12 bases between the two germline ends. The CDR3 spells CASSPPHGVGTEAFF. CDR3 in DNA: TGTGCCAGCTCACCACCGCATGGTGTGGGCACTGAAGCTTTCTTT.

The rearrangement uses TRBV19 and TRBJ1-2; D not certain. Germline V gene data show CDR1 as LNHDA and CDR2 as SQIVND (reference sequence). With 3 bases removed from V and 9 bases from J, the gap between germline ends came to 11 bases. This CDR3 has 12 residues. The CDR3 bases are TGTGCCAGTAGTATTCGCGGCCCGAGCTACACCTTC. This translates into CASSIRGPSYTF.

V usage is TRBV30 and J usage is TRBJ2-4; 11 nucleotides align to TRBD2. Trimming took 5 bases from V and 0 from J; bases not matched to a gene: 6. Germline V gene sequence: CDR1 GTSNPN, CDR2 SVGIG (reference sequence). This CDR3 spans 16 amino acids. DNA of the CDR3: TGTGCCTGGGGGCGGACTAGCGGGTTAGCCAAAAACATTCAGTACTTC. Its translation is CAWGRTSGLAKNIQYF.

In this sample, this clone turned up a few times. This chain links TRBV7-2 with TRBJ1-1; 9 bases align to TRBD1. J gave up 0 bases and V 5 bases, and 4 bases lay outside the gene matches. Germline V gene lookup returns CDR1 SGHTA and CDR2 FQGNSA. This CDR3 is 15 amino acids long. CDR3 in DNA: TGTGCCAGCAGCCCGGGGACAGGGATGAACACTGAAGCTTTCTTT. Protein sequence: CASSPGTGMNTEAFF.

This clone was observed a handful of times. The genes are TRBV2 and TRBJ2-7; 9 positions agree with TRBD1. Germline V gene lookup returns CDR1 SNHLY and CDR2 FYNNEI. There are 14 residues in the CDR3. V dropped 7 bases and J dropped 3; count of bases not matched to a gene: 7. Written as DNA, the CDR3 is TGTGCCAGCATCCTACAGGGGGCTCTCTACGAGCAGTACTTC. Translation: CASILQGALYEQYF.

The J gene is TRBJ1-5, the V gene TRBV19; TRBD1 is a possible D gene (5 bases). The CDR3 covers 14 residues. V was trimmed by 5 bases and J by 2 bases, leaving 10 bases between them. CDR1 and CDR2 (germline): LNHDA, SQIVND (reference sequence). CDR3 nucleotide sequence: TGTGCCAGTAGTCCTAGGGGAGGCAATCAGCCCCAGCATTTT. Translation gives CASSPRGGNQPQHF.

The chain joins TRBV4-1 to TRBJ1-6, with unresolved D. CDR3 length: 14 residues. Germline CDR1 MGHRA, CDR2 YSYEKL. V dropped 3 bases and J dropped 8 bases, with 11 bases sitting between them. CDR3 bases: TGCGCCAGCAGCCACCGCCTTCAAGATTCACCCCTCCACTTT. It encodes CASSHRLQDSPLHF.

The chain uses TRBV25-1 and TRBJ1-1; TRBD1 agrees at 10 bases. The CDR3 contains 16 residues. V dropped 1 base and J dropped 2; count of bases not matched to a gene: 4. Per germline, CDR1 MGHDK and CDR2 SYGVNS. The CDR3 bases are TGTGCCAGCAGTGAATTCGGGACAGGGGCAAACACTGAAGCTTTCTTT. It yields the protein CASSEFGTGANTEAFF.

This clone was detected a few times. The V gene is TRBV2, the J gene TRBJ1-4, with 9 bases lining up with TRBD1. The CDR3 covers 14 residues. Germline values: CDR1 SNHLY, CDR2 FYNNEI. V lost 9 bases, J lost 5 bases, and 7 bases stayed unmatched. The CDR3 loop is CASWAGTGNEKLFF. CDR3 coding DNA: TGTGCCAGTTGGGCCGGGACAGGGAATGAAAAACTGTTTTTT.

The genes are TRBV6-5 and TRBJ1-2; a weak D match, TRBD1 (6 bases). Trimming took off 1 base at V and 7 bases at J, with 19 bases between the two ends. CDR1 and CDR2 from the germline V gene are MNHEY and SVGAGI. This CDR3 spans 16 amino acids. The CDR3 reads CASSYYSGQKNSGYTF. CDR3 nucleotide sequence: TGTGCCAGCAGTTACTATTCCGGACAGAAGAACAGTGGCTACACCTTC.

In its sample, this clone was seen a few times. CDR3 DNA sequence: TGTGCCAGCAGCTTGGGACCCATCACAGATACGCAGTATTTT. Translating it yields CASSLGPITDTQYF. The chain is built from TRBV7-2 and TRBJ2-3; D may correspond to TRBD1 or TRBD2 (5 bases each). V dropped 3 bases and J dropped 2 bases, with 9 bases sitting between them. CDR1 and CDR2 from the germline V gene are SGHTA and FQGNSA. This CDR3 has 14 amino acids.